The TCR beta chain described here comes from a study of T-cell memory formation after mild COVID-19. Overall study findings and caveats: The finding that pre-infection memory included some responding clones suggested that cross-reactive memory joined. Day 15 to 85 contracting clones showed balanced CD4/CD8; day 15 to 37 expanders favored CD4+. Second-wave clones that peaked on day 37 lacked confirmed SARS-CoV-2 specificity.

The germline gives CDR1 MNHEY, CDR2 SMNVEV (reference sequence). The ends were cut back, 2 bases at V and 0 bases at J, with 11 bases in the middle. CDR3 length equals 16 residues. Constant-segment primers and 5'RACE yielded cDNA libraries for TCR alpha and TCR beta, each carrying sample barcodes and UMIs. TCRdb ran MiXCR on the 5' RACE reads and lists one entry per CDR3 protein. The sample includes under 400,000 distinct CDR3 sequences, over 20% of them seen just once. The table lists this clonotype with a few counts. The antigen remains unidentified. The TCR comes from an adult woman who had mild COVID-19 (a few samples of this study predate the infection). Cell type and time point are not known. The gene calls are TRBV27 and TRBJ1-5; D not certain. The specimen sequenced was PBMCs or a T cell subset sorted from them (not recorded which). The CDR3 spells CASSLIGPYSNQPQHF. CDR3 nucleotides: TGTGCCAGCAGTTTAATTGGGCCTTATAGCAATCAGCCCCAGCATTTT.